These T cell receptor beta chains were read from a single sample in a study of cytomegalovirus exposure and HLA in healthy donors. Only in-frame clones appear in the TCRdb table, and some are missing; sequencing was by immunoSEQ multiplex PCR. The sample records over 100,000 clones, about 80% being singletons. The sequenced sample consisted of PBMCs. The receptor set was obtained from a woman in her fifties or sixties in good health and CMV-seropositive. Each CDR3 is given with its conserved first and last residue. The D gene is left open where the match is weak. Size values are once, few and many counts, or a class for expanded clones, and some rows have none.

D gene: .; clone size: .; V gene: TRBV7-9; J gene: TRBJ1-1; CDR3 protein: CASRSRGDTEAFF
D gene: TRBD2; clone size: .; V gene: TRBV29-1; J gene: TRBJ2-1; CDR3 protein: CSTRGGSNNEQFF
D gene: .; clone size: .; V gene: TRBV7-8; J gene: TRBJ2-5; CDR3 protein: CASSPRGGGETQYF
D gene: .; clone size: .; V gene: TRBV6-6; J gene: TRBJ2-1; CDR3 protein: CASSYAAPTYNEQFF
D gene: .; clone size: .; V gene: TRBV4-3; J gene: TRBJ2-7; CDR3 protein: CASSQLTGTPYEQYF
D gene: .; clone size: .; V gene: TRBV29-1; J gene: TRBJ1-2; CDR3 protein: CSVTQGNYGYTF
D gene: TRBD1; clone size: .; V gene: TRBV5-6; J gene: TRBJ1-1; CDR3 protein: CASSPGTGMNTEAFF
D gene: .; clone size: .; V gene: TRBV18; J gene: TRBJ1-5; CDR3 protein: CASSPLGGGDQPQHF
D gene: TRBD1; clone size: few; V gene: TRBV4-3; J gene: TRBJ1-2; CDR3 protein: CASSQDPGTGRSGYTF
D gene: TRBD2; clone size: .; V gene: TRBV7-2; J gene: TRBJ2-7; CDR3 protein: CASSLLAGSSYEQYF
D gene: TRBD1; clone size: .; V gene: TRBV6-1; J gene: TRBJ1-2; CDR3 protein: CASSPTGANYGYTF
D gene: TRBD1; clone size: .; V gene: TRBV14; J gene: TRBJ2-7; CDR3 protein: CASSHRDRGTYEQYF
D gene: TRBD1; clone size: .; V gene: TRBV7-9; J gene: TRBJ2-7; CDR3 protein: CASSPRQGTYEQYF
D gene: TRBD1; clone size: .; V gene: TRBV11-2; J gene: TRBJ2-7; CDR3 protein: CASSRDRSYEQYF
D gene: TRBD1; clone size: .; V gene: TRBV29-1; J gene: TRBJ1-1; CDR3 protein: CSVDSRKLQGVGAFF
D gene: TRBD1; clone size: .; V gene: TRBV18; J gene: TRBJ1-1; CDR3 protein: CASSRQTGVVNTEAFF
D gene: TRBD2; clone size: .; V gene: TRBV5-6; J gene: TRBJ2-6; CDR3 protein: CASSGLAAISGANVLTF
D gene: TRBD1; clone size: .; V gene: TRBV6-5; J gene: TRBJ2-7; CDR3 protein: CASSFGQAPDEQYF
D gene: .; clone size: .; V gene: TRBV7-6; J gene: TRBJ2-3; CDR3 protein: CASSPGRLGSDTQYF
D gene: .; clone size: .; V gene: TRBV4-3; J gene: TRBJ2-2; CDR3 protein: CASSRQMGGPAPGELFF
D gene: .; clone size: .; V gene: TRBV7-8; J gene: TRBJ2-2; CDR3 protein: CASSLGRGNTGELFF
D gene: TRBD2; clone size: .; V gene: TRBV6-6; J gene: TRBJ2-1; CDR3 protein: CASSLAGPSYNEQFF
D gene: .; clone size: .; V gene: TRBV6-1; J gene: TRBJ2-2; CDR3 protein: CASSSGQRRGELFF
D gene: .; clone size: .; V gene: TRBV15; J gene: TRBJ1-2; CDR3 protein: CATSRDRSGDGYTF
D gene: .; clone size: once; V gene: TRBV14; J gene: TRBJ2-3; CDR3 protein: CASSKKVGATDTQYF
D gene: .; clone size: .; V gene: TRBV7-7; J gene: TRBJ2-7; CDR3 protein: CASSLDYTRSYEQYF
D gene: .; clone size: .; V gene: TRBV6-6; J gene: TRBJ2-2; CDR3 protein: CASSYRGSGELFF
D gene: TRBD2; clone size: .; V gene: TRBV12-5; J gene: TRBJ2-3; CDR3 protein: CASADLAESPTQYF
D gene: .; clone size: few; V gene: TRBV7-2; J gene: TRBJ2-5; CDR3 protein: CASGGKSAQYF
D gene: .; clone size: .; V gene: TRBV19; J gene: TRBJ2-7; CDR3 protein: CASSMGPRYEQYF
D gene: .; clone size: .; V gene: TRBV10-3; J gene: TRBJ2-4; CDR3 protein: CAISELPPAKNIQYF
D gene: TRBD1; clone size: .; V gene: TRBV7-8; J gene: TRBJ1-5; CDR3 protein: CASSDLQGVSNQPQHF
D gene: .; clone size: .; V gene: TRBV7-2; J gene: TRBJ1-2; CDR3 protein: CASSLGKGRDGYTF
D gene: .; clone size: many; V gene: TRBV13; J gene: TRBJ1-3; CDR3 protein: CASSLGLGSSGNTIYF
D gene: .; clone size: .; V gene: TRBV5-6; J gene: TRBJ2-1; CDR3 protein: CASSLRSSYNEQFF
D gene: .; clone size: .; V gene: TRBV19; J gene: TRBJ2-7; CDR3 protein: CASSRVGEVGEQYF
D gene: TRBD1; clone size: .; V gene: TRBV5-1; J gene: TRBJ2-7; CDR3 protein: CASSFGTGGINEQYF
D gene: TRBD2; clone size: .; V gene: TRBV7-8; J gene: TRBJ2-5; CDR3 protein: CASRTDMTSGQETQYF
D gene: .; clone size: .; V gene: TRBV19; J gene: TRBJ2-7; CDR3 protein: CASSTGDVYEQYF
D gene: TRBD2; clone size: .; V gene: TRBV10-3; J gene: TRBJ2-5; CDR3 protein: CAISLEGLGSKTQYF
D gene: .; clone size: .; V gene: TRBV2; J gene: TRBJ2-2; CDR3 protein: CASALLLGGELFF
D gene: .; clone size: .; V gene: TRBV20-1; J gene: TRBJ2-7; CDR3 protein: CSAREQEQYF
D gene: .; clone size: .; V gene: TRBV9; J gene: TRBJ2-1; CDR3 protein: CASSVGRGNEQFF
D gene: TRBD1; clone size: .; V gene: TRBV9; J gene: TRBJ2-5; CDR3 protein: CASSPPTGEETQYF
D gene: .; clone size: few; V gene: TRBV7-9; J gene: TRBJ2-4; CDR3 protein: CASSLGRGQYLNSQYF
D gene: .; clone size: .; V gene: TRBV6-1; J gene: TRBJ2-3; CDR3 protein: CASSVTGAGVEDTQYF
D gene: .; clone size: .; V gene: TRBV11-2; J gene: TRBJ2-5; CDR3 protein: CASRPLRGGLQETQYF
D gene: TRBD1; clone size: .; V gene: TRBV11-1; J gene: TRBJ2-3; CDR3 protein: CASSSGQGMDTQYF
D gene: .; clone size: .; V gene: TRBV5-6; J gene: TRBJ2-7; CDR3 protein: CASSLVAGYEQYF
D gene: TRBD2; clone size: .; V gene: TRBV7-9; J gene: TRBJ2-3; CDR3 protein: CASSLGTSGTDTQYF